These T cell receptor beta chains were read from a single sample in a study of blood T cell repertoires in COVID-19. Measured with immunoSEQ multiplex PCR; TCRdb has only the in-frame clones, and not every one. The data contain 250,000 to 300,000 clones, 88% of them singletons. The sample comprised PBMCs or T cells enriched from blood (not recorded which). The receptors were sampled from a woman aged 55-70 years in a cohort exposed to, infected with or recovered from COVID-19 (not recorded which). CDR3s include the opening cysteine and the closing phenylalanine or tryptophan. D genes are given only for firm matches. Where a row states a size, it is once, few, many or the class of an expanded clone; other rows omit it.

d_gene: NA
j_gene: TRBJ1-3
abundance: NA
v_gene: TRBV7-6
CDR3nt: TGTGCCACCACCCTAGGAAGACCTGGAAACACCATATATTTT
CDR3aa: CATTLGRPGNTIYF

d_gene: NA
j_gene: TRBJ1-6
abundance: NA
v_gene: TRBV2
CDR3nt: TGTGCCAGCAGCGAAACGAGAGCTAATTCACCCCTCCACTTT
CDR3aa: CASSETRANSPLHF

d_gene: TRBD2
j_gene: TRBJ2-1
abundance: NA
v_gene: TRBV14
CDR3nt: TGTGCCAGCAGCCACGGAACGCCGGGACTAGCGACAAATGAGCAGTTCTTC
CDR3aa: CASSHGTPGLATNEQFF

d_gene: NA
j_gene: TRBJ2-1
abundance: NA
v_gene: TRBV19
CDR3nt: TGTGCCAGTAGTATAGAAGGAGGGCGGAACAATGAGCAGTTCTTC
CDR3aa: CASSIEGGRNNEQFF

d_gene: TRBD1
j_gene: TRBJ2-7
abundance: many
v_gene: TRBV9
CDR3nt: TGTGCCAGCAGCGTAGCTCCAGGGGGCCAGTACGAGCAGTACTTC
CDR3aa: CASSVAPGGQYEQYF

d_gene: TRBD1
j_gene: TRBJ2-1
abundance: NA
v_gene: TRBV4-3
CDR3nt: TGCGCCAGCAGCCAAGACCCACCAATAACAGGGGAGAACTACAATGAGCAGTTCTTC
CDR3aa: CASSQDPPITGENYNEQFF

d_gene: TRBD1
j_gene: TRBJ1-2
abundance: NA
v_gene: TRBV5-1
CDR3nt: TGCGCCAGCAGCTTTCAGGGGGCAAACTATGGCTACACCTTC
CDR3aa: CASSFQGANYGYTF

d_gene: NA
j_gene: TRBJ1-4
abundance: NA
v_gene: TRBV6-5
CDR3nt: TGTGCCAGCAGTTACTCCGGGGGTCCGACTGAAAAACTGTTTTTT
CDR3aa: CASSYSGGPTEKLFF

d_gene: TRBD2
j_gene: TRBJ2-7
abundance: NA
v_gene: TRBV19
CDR3nt: TGTGCCAGTAGTATAGGGGCTAGCGGGAGAAAGTCGAACTCCTACGAGCAGTACTTC
CDR3aa: CASSIGASGRKSNSYEQYF

d_gene: NA
j_gene: TRBJ2-5
abundance: NA
v_gene: TRBV2
CDR3nt: TGTGCCATCACGACAGGGAGGCGAACGGAGACCCAGTACTTC
CDR3aa: CAITTGRRTETQYF

d_gene: TRBD2
j_gene: TRBJ2-1
abundance: NA
v_gene: TRBV18
CDR3nt: TGTGCCAGCTCACCAGGGACTAGCGGGAGTCAGTTCTTC
CDR3aa: CASSPGTSGSQFF

d_gene: NA
j_gene: TRBJ1-1
abundance: NA
v_gene: TRBV5-1
CDR3nt: TGCGCCAGCAGCTTGCTGGAACTACGAGGCAACACTGAAGCTTTCTTT
CDR3aa: CASSLLELRGNTEAFF

d_gene: TRBD1
j_gene: TRBJ1-4
abundance: NA
v_gene: TRBV4-1
CDR3nt: TGCGCCAGCAGCCAAGATCGGACAGGGGGCAACACTGAAAAACTGTTTTTT
CDR3aa: CASSQDRTGGNTEKLFF

d_gene: TRBD1
j_gene: TRBJ2-1
abundance: NA
v_gene: TRBV4-1
CDR3nt: TGCGCCAGCAGCCCACCGGGACAGCCCTACAATGAGCAGTTCTTC
CDR3aa: CASSPPGQPYNEQFF

d_gene: NA
j_gene: TRBJ2-3
abundance: once
v_gene: TRBV7-2
CDR3nt: TGTGCCAGCAGCTTAGCGGGACTTCTTCCAGATACGCAGTATTTT
CDR3aa: CASSLAGLLPDTQYF

d_gene: TRBD1
j_gene: TRBJ2-7
abundance: NA
v_gene: TRBV6-2/TRBV6-3
CDR3nt: TGTGCCAGCAGTCGACAGGGGTACGAGCAGTACTTC
CDR3aa: CASSRQGYEQYF

d_gene: TRBD1
j_gene: TRBJ1-2
abundance: NA
v_gene: TRBV2
CDR3nt: TGTGCCAGCAGTGACGACAGGGCAGCTAACTATGGCTACACCTTC
CDR3aa: CASSDDRAANYGYTF

d_gene: TRBD1
j_gene: TRBJ1-5
abundance: NA
v_gene: TRBV18
CDR3nt: TGTGCCAGCTCACCGGGGACAGGGGGCAATCAGCCCCAGCATTTT
CDR3aa: CASSPGTGGNQPQHF

d_gene: NA
j_gene: TRBJ1-4
abundance: once
v_gene: TRBV25-1
CDR3nt: TGTGCCAGCAGTAGTTTAGGGGGACGGAAGAATGAAAAACTGTTTTTT
CDR3aa: CASSSLGGRKNEKLFF

d_gene: TRBD2
j_gene: TRBJ2-3
abundance: NA
v_gene: TRBV24-1
CDR3nt: TGTGCCACCAGTGATTCACTAGCGGAGTACACAGATACGCAGTATTTT
CDR3aa: CATSDSLAEYTDTQYF

d_gene: TRBD2
j_gene: TRBJ2-1
abundance: few
v_gene: TRBV5-1
CDR3nt: TGCGCCAGCAGCTTAGGGGAGGGCCCGTACAATGAGCAGTTCTTC
CDR3aa: CASSLGEGPYNEQFF

d_gene: TRBD2
j_gene: TRBJ2-1
abundance: NA
v_gene: TRBV5-6
CDR3nt: TGTGCCAGCAGCACAGCGGGAGTATCCAATGAGCAGTTCTTC
CDR3aa: CASSTAGVSNEQFF

d_gene: TRBD2
j_gene: TRBJ2-1
abundance: few
v_gene: TRBV10-2
CDR3nt: TGCGCCAGCAGTGAGATAGGTAGGGGACTAGCGGGGGAAAGCTCCTACAATGAGCAGTTCTTC
CDR3aa: CASSEIGRGLAGESSYNEQFF

d_gene: NA
j_gene: TRBJ2-5
abundance: few
v_gene: TRBV19
CDR3nt: TGTGCCAGTAGTATAGCGGGAGCGGAGAGGATCCAGTACTTC
CDR3aa: CASSIAGAERIQYF

d_gene: TRBD1
j_gene: TRBJ1-5
abundance: NA
v_gene: TRBV5-1
CDR3nt: TGCGCCAGCCCTAGACAGGGACTTTATAGCAATCAGCCCCAGCATTTT
CDR3aa: CASPRQGLYSNQPQHF

d_gene: NA
j_gene: TRBJ1-1
abundance: NA
v_gene: TRBV27
CDR3nt: TGTGCCAGCAGTTTGCGGCGGGGGAGCACTGAAGCTTTCTTT
CDR3aa: CASSLRRGSTEAFF

d_gene: NA
j_gene: TRBJ2-5
abundance: NA
v_gene: TRBV7-6
CDR3nt: TGTGCCAGCAGCCTAATACGATCGAGGCAAGAGACCCAGTACTTC
CDR3aa: CASSLIRSRQETQYF

d_gene: NA
j_gene: TRBJ1-4
abundance: NA
v_gene: TRBV19
CDR3nt: TGTGCCAGTAGAAGGAAATCGGGTGATGAAAAACTGTTTTTT
CDR3aa: CASRRKSGDEKLFF

d_gene: TRBD2
j_gene: TRBJ2-1
abundance: NA
v_gene: TRBV10-2
CDR3nt: TGCGCCAGCCACCTAGCGGGGGCCTACAATGAGCAGTTCTTC
CDR3aa: CASHLAGAYNEQFF

d_gene: TRBD1
j_gene: TRBJ1-1
abundance: NA
v_gene: TRBV2
CDR3nt: TGTGCCAGCAGTGCAGGACAGGGGGCGAACACTGAAGCTTTCTTT
CDR3aa: CASSAGQGANTEAFF

d_gene: TRBD2
j_gene: TRBJ2-1
abundance: NA
v_gene: TRBV4-3
CDR3nt: TGCGCCAGCAGCCCCTCAGCTGGGGGAGGGCCCTACAATGAGCAGTTCTTC
CDR3aa: CASSPSAGGGPYNEQFF

d_gene: TRBD2
j_gene: TRBJ2-7
abundance: NA
v_gene: TRBV11-2
CDR3nt: TGTGCCAGCAGCTTAGCCCCATCGACGGGGGGGGACGAGCAGTACTTC
CDR3aa: CASSLAPSTGGDEQYF

d_gene: TRBD2
j_gene: TRBJ2-7
abundance: NA
v_gene: TRBV9
CDR3nt: TGTGCCAGCAGCCACCCCGGAGCCGGAGAGAGGCGGGGGACCTACGAGCAGTACTTC
CDR3aa: CASSHPGAGERRGTYEQYF

d_gene: TRBD1
j_gene: TRBJ1-2
abundance: NA
v_gene: TRBV24-1
CDR3nt: TGTGCCACCAGTGCCGGACAGGGTGGCTACACCTTC
CDR3aa: CATSAGQGGYTF

d_gene: TRBD2
j_gene: TRBJ2-3
abundance: once
v_gene: TRBV9
CDR3nt: TGTGCCAGCAGCGTAGGGGGGTCGGCTAGCGGGAGAGGCACAGATACGCAGTATTTT
CDR3aa: CASSVGGSASGRGTDTQYF

d_gene: TRBD1
j_gene: TRBJ2-7
abundance: NA
v_gene: TRBV18
CDR3nt: TGTGCCAGCTCACGGGTCGGACAGGACTACGAGCAGTACTTC
CDR3aa: CASSRVGQDYEQYF

d_gene: NA
j_gene: TRBJ1-1
abundance: once
v_gene: TRBV30
CDR3nt: TGTGCCTGGAGTAATTGGCTGAGGGCCCCCACCACTGAAGCTTTCTTT
CDR3aa: CAWSNWLRAPTTEAFF

d_gene: NA
j_gene: TRBJ2-1
abundance: NA
v_gene: TRBV10-1
CDR3nt: TGCGCCAGCAGTGAGTCGGGTCACAGCAATGAGCAGTTCTTC
CDR3aa: CASSESGHSNEQFF

d_gene: NA
j_gene: TRBJ1-5
abundance: NA
v_gene: TRBV21-1
CDR3nt: TGTGCCATGCAGGACAGGTGCTCAGATCAGCCCCAGCATTTT
CDR3aa: CAMQDRCSDQPQHF

d_gene: NA
j_gene: TRBJ2-1
abundance: NA
v_gene: TRBV9
CDR3nt: TGTGCCAGCAGCCGTATAGCGACCTCCTACAATGAGCAGTTCTTC
CDR3aa: CASSRIATSYNEQFF

d_gene: NA
j_gene: TRBJ1-6
abundance: NA
v_gene: TRBV4-1
CDR3nt: TGCGCCAGCAGCCAAGAGGGCAGGGGAGACTCACCCCTCCACTTT
CDR3aa: CASSQEGRGDSPLHF

d_gene: TRBD1
j_gene: TRBJ1-1
abundance: NA
v_gene: TRBV5-1
CDR3nt: TGCGCCAGCAGCACGACAGGGGTCACTGAAGCTTTCTTT
CDR3aa: CASSTTGVTEAFF

d_gene: TRBD1
j_gene: TRBJ2-7
abundance: NA
v_gene: TRBV15
CDR3nt: TGTGCCACCAGCAGCGAAGACAGGGTGTACGAGCAGTACTTC
CDR3aa: CATSSEDRVYEQYF

d_gene: NA
j_gene: TRBJ2-5
abundance: NA
v_gene: TRBV5-4
CDR3nt: TGTGCCAGCAGCTTGGGTATGGAGACCCAGTACTTC
CDR3aa: CASSLGMETQYF

d_gene: NA
j_gene: TRBJ2-2
abundance: NA
v_gene: TRBV19
CDR3nt: TGTGCCAGTAGACGTGGCAGGGGTAGCACCGGGGAGCTGTTTTTT
CDR3aa: CASRRGRGSTGELFF

d_gene: TRBD2
j_gene: TRBJ2-3
abundance: NA
v_gene: TRBV28
CDR3nt: TGTGCCAGCAGTCATGCCGGGACTAGCGGCATCACAGATACGCAGTATTTT
CDR3aa: CASSHAGTSGITDTQYF

d_gene: TRBD2
j_gene: TRBJ2-7
abundance: NA
v_gene: TRBV5-6
CDR3nt: TGTGCCAGCAGTTCGGGGACTAGTTCGTACGAGCAGTACTTC
CDR3aa: CASSSGTSSYEQYF

d_gene: TRBD1
j_gene: TRBJ2-3
abundance: NA
v_gene: TRBV24-1
CDR3nt: TGTGCCACCAGTAAGGGGGCCACAGATACGCAGTATTTT
CDR3aa: CATSKGATDTQYF

d_gene: TRBD1
j_gene: TRBJ2-5
abundance: NA
v_gene: TRBV11-3
CDR3nt: TGTGCCAGCAGCACAAAGGGGGCTGTAGCCCAGTACTTC
CDR3aa: CASSTKGAVAQYF

d_gene: NA
j_gene: TRBJ1-3
abundance: NA
v_gene: TRBV2
CDR3nt: TGTGCCAGCAGAACAGGGTCAGGATCCTCTGGAAACACCATATATTTT
CDR3aa: CASRTGSGSSGNTIYF

d_gene: TRBD1
j_gene: TRBJ2-7
abundance: NA
v_gene: TRBV5-1
CDR3nt: TGCGCCAGCAGCTTGGCGGGACAGGGCCCGCAAATAGAGCAGTACTTC
CDR3aa: CASSLAGQGPQIEQYF

d_gene: NA
j_gene: TRBJ2-1
abundance: NA
v_gene: TRBV27
CDR3nt: TGTGCCAGCAGATCTACGGCCGGGGCGGGGCCCTACAATGAGCAGTTCTTC
CDR3aa: CASRSTAGAGPYNEQFF